This T cell receptor beta chain emerged from a study of vaccination and CD4 T cells after COVID-19. Study in general: The convalescent population consisted of six males and four females, two of whom were of Hispanic ethnicity.

The study sequenced cultured CD4+ T cell DNA using the Oncomine TCR Beta short-read assay. One entry per CDR3 protein, called by TCRdb with MiXCR from the PCR reads. The table lists approximately 15,000 distinct CDR3 sequences, 45% to 65% of them singletons, with 9.4% in the top ten. Regarding the study as a whole: The authors studied relatively few convalescent patients and analyzed no early post-infection timepoints.

Treatment here: roughly 10-day PBMC culture with coronavirus spike peptide pools or control peptides (ViraFEST assay). With regard to this clonotype: The target antigen is unknown.

Germline CDR1 and CDR2: SEHNR and FQNEAQ (reference sequence). V gave up 5 bases and J gave up 8 bases; unmatched junction bases: 19. The CDR3 sequence is 17 residues long. Sequenced material: CD4+ T cells from blood, cultured in vitro. The chain recombines TRBV7-9 with TRBJ1-1; TRBD1 matches 8 bases. This TCR derives from a human donor who had recovered from COVID-19. CDR3 coding DNA: TGTGCCAGCAGCCCAGGACAGGGCGGGGTTGGGGGGACCGAAGCTTTCTTT. Amino acid sequence: CASSPGQGGVGGTEAFF.